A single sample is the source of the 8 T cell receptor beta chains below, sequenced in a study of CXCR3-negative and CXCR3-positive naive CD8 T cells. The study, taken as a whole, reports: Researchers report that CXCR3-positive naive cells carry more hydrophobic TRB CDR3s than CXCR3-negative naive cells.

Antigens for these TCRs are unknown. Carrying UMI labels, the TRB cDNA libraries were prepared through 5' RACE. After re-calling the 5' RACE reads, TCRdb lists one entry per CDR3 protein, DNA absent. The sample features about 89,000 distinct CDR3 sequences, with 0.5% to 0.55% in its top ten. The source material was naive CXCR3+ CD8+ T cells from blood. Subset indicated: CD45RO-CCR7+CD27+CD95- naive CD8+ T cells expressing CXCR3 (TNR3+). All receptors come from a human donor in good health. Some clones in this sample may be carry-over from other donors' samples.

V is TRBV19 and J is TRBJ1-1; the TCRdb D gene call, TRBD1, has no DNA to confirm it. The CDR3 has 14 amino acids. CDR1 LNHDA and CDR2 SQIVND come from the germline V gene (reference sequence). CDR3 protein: CASGARTMNTEAFF.

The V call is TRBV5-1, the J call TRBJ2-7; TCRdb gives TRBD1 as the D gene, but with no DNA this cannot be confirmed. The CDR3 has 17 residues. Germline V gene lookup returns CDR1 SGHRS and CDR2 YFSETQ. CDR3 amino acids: CASSLYSGTTRYYEQYF. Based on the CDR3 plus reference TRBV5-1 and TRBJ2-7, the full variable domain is KAGVTQTPRYLIKTRGQQVTLSCSPISGHRSVSWYQQTPGQGLQFLFEYFSETQRNKGNFPGRFSGRQFSNSRSEMNVSTLELGDSALYLCASSLYSGTTRYYEQYFGPGTRLTVT.

CDR3 sequence: CASSIGDRGINQPQHF. This chain uses TRBV19 with TRBJ1-5; TCRdb's D call, TRBD1, is unchecked because there is no DNA. This CDR3 contains 16 residues. In germline, CDR1 is LNHDA, CDR2 SQIVND (reference sequence).

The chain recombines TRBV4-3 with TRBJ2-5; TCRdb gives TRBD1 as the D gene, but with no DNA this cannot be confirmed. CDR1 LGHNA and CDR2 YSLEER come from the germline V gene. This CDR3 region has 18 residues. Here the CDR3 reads CASSQDWTGEEVGETQYF.

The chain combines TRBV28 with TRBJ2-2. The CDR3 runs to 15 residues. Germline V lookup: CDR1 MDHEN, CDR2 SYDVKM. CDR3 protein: CASSLEAFDTGELFF.

The CDR3 sequence is CASSQELSLTSHGYTF. The chain is built from TRBV4-3 and TRBJ1-2; TCRdb designates TRBD1, a call that cannot be tested without DNA. The CDR3 has 16 residues. Germline V gene data show CDR1 as LGHNA and CDR2 as YSLEER.

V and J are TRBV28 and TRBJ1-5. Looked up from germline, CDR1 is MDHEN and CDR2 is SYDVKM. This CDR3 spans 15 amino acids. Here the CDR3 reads CASSLGIDTNQPQHF.

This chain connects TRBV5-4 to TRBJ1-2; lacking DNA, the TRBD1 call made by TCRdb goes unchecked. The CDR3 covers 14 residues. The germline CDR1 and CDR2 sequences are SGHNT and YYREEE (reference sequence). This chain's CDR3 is CAIPDRGESYGYTF.